Below are 30 T cell receptor beta chains sequenced from a single sample in a study of glioma-infiltrating T cells after dendritic cell vaccination. The table came from immunoSEQ multiplex PCR; TCRdb's copy has only in-frame clones and leaves some out. The sample comprises a few thousand clones, about 80% of which are singletons, and 9% to 14% rests with the top ten. Noted time point: after dendritic cell vaccination, including at tumor progression/relapse. The vaccine used monocyte-derived dendritic cells pulsed overnight with autologous tumor lysate. This specimen consisted of tumor tissue, obtained after dendritic cell vaccination. The receptors stem from a human donor with glioblastoma.

This rearrangement joins TRBV27 to TRBJ2-5, with D possibly matching TRBD1 (7 bases). CDR1 is MNHEY and CDR2 is SMNVEV in the germline V gene (reference sequence). V dropped 5 bases and J dropped 5 bases, with 9 bases sitting between them. CDR3 length: 12 amino acids. CDR3 protein: CASSQGGETQYF. The DNA for the CDR3 is TGTGCCAGCAGTCAGGGGGGTGAGACCCAGTACTTC.

The genes are TRBV4-3 and TRBJ2-2; D is unresolved. Looked up from germline, CDR1 is LGHNA and CDR2 is YSLEER. This CDR3 contains 14 residues. With 3 bases removed from V and 4 bases from J, the gap between germline ends came to 9 bases. The CDR3 spells CASSHAGSTGELFF. The CDR3 bases are TGCGCCAGCAGCCACGCAGGTAGCACCGGGGAGCTGTTTTTT.

The CDR3 here is CASSWAGGTEQFF. The DNA of the CDR3 is TGTGCCAGCAGCTGGGCAGGGGGCACTGAGCAGTTCTTC. The chain combines TRBV27 with TRBJ2-1; the match to TRBD1 covers 8 bases. CDR1 MNHEY and CDR2 SMNVEV come from the germline V gene (reference sequence). V shed 6 bases and J 9 bases; nucleotides not matched to a gene: 7. The CDR3 runs 13 residues.

The chain links TRBV15 to TRBJ2-7, with D perhaps TRBD2 (5 bases). The length of the CDR3 is 12 residues. Germline V gene lookup returns CDR1 LNHNV and CDR2 YYDKDF (reference sequence). V lost 0 bases and J lost 5, with 5 bases in between. As DNA, the CDR3 is TGTGCCACCAGCAGAGACGGGAACGAGCAGTACTTC. This sequence encodes CATSRDGNEQYF.

The CDR3 DNA reads TGTGCTAGTGGTTATTGGACAGGGAAGGGTTTAGATCAGCCCCAGCATTTT. It translates to CASGYWTGKGLDQPQHF. The chain links TRBV12-5 to TRBJ1-5, with 8 bases aligning to TRBD1. The V and J ends lost 4 bases and 5 bases, in that order; junction bases with no gene match: 13. This CDR3 has 17 residues. The germline V gene encodes CDR1 LGHNT and CDR2 FRNRAP. Combining the CDR3 with reference TRBV12-5 and TRBJ1-5 gives the whole variable domain DARVTQTPRHKVTEMGQEVTMRCQPILGHNTVFWYRQTMMQGLELLAYFRNRAPLDDSGMPKDRFSAEMPDATLATLKIQPSEPRDSAVYFCASGYWTGKGLDQPQHFGDGTRLSIL.

In its sample, this clone was seen once. The J gene is TRBJ2-5, the V gene TRBV4-1; perhaps TRBD2 as D (5 bases). In germline, CDR1 is MGHRA, CDR2 YSYEKL. The CDR3 length is 16 residues. The V end was cut by 3 bases, the J end by 1 base, with 15 bases between. CDR3 coding DNA: TGCGCCAGCAGCCAGATCAGCGGCGGGCTCCAAGAGACCCAGTACTTC. It codes for CASSQISGGLQETQYF.

The chain's CDR3 is CASSPVRGQPQHF. CDR3 nucleotides: TGTGCCAGCAGCCCCGTTCGCGGTCAGCCCCAGCATTTT. This sequence joins TRBV6-5 and TRBJ1-5; D is ambiguous. Germline V lookup: CDR1 MNHEY, CDR2 SVGAGI. This CDR3 is built from 13 residues. With 6 bases removed from V and 6 bases from J, the gap between germline ends came to 12 bases.

In its sample, this clone was seen a few times. V usage is TRBV11-2 and J usage is TRBJ2-2, with TRBD2 identical over 10 bases. Germline values: CDR1 SGHAT, CDR2 FQNNGV. The junction had 2 bases not matched to a gene; V was cut back by 2 bases and J by 8 bases. This CDR3 is 14 amino acids long. This CDR3 reads CASSLKLAGGELFF. Here the CDR3 DNA reads TGTGCCAGCAGCTTAAAACTAGCGGGAGGGGAGCTGTTTTTT.

The chain uses TRBV4-2 and TRBJ2-7, with D possibly matching TRBD2 (5 bases). Germline lookup yields CDR1 LGHNA and CDR2 YNFKEQ. The CDR3 spans 15 residues. V dropped 3 bases and J dropped 0 bases, with 12 bases sitting between them. The CDR3 loop is CASSQGIDYSYEQYF. The CDR3, as DNA: TGTGCCAGCAGCCAGGGCATAGACTACTCCTACGAGCAGTACTTC.

J is TRBJ1-3 and V is TRBV30, with D unclear. The germline V gene encodes CDR1 GTSNPN and CDR2 SVGIG (reference sequence). V was cut by 0 bases and J by 7 bases, with 10 bases left in between. CDR3 length: 13 residues. CDR3 protein: CAWSVGESNTIYF. CDR3 in DNA: TGTGCCTGGAGTGTAGGAGAGAGTAACACCATATATTTT.

V usage is TRBV11-2 and J usage is TRBJ2-1; the D gene is possibly TRBD2 (6 bases). The germline V gene encodes CDR1 SGHAT and CDR2 FQNNGV. The CDR3 is 17 amino acids. Trimming cost V 5 bases and J 7 bases, with 24 bases left between them. CDR3 loop: CASSPEGSGPDENEQFF. The DNA for the CDR3 is TGTGCCAGCAGCCCGGAGGGGTCCGGGCCTGATGAGAATGAGCAGTTCTTC.

The chain uses TRBV4-3 and TRBJ2-1; D perhaps matches TRBD1 (5 bases). This CDR3 spans 19 amino acids. V gave up 0 bases and J gave up 5 bases, with 23 bases separating them. Germline V gene sequence: CDR1 LGHNA, CDR2 YSLEER. The CDR3 DNA sequence: TGCGCCAGCAGCCAAGAAATATCCCCTGGGCAGGGTAGGGACAATGAGCAGTTCTTC. It encodes CASSQEISPGQGRDNEQFF.

This clone turned up a few times. The chain employs TRBV2 and TRBJ2-7; D not certain. Germline V lookup: CDR1 SNHLY, CDR2 FYNNEI. Trimming took 2 bases from V and 4 from J, leaving 15 bases between them. This CDR3 spans 15 amino acids. Here the CDR3 reads CASSENAGSLYEQYF. The CDR3 nucleotides are TGTGCCAGCAGTGAAAATGCAGGAAGTTTATACGAGCAGTACTTC.

This sequence joins TRBV9 and TRBJ2-1, with D possibly being TRBD1 (6 bases). V was clipped by 0 bases and J by 3 bases, with 13 bases between them. The CDR3 contains 16 residues. Germline values: CDR1 SGDLS, CDR2 YYNGEE. CDR3 sequence: CASSVAGQRGYNEQFF. The CDR3, as DNA: TGTGCCAGCAGCGTAGCTGGACAGAGGGGCTACAATGAGCAGTTCTTC.

This chain links TRBV15 with TRBJ2-7; TRBD2 is a possible D gene (6 bases). This CDR3 region has 15 residues. Germline V lookup: CDR1 LNHNV, CDR2 YYDKDF (reference sequence). V lost 0 bases and J 0 bases, leaving 9 bases between the germline ends. The CDR3 reads CATSRESGDSYEQYF. The CDR3 DNA is TGTGCCACCAGCAGAGAATCGGGGGACTCCTACGAGCAGTACTTC.

Details on this clone: At one end the junction does not follow the germline gene, possibly because of a read error. This chain links TRBV7-2 with TRBJ2-5; 16 nucleotides agree with TRBD2. The germline gives CDR1 SGHTA, CDR2 FQGNSA. The CDR3 has 17 residues. Written as DNA, the CDR3 is TGTGCCGGCAGCCCGGGACTAGCGGGAGGGTACCAAGAGACCCAGTACTTC. Its protein product is CAGSPGLAGGYQETQYF.

This clone appeared a few times. This sequence joins TRBV7-3 and TRBJ2-1; D might be TRBD2 (6 bases). The CDR3 runs 17 residues. Trimming shortened V by 5 bases and J by 7 bases, and 24 bases separated the two germline ends. Germline V CDR1 and CDR2: SGHTA, FQGTGA. Here the CDR3 DNA reads TGTGCCAGCAGCCCGGAGGGGTCCGGGCCTGATGAGAATGAGCAGTTCTTC. The encoded protein is CASSPEGSGPDENEQFF.

The chain links TRBV27 to TRBJ1-3; maybe TRBD1 (6 bases). The CDR3 is 18 amino acids. Germline CDR1 reads MNHEY; CDR2 reads SMNVEV (reference sequence). V gave up 0 bases and J gave up 1 base, with 16 bases separating them. The CDR3 region has the DNA TGTGCCAGCAGTTTATCGTATACAGGGACCCTATCTGGAAACACCATATATTTT. This codes for CASSLSYTGTLSGNTIYF.

The table lists this clone with a few counts. The genes are TRBV5-6 and TRBJ2-5, with 7 bases fitting TRBD1. The V and J ends lost 4 bases and 5 bases, in that order; junction bases with no gene match: 5. From germline, CDR1 is SGHDT and CDR2 YYEEEE. The CDR3 contains 13 residues. CDR3 region: CASSPDRSETQYF. In nucleotides, the CDR3 is TGTGCCAGCAGCCCGGACAGGAGTGAGACCCAGTACTTC.

CDR3: CASSVGQRKETQYF. CDR3 DNA: TGTGCCAGCAGCGTCGGACAGCGAAAGGAGACCCAGTACTTC. The rearrangement uses TRBV9 and TRBJ2-5, with D possibly matching TRBD1 (6 bases). Trimming left V 2 bases short and J 5 bases short, with 13 bases between. The CDR3 runs to 14 residues. CDR1 is SGDLS, CDR2 YYNGEE, per germline.

The chain links TRBV28 to TRBJ2-1, with a weak D call TRBD2 (5 bases). There are 15 residues in the CDR3. V lost 2 bases and J lost 4, with 12 bases in between. Germline CDR1 and CDR2: MDHEN and SYDVKM. CDR3 DNA: TGTGCCAGCAGTTTAAACCGCCGGGATTACAATGAGCAGTTCTTC. As protein: CASSLNRRDYNEQFF.

V usage is TRBV6-5 and J usage is TRBJ2-7; D is uncertain. The length of the CDR3 is 13 residues. Germline assignment: CDR1 MNHEY and CDR2 SVGAGI. The ends were cut back, 6 bases at V and 2 bases at J, with 11 bases in the middle. CDR3 sequence (DNA): TGTGCCAGCAGCAACACATTTACCTACGAGCAGTACTTC. It translates to CASSNTFTYEQYF.

DNA of the CDR3: TGTGCCAGCAGCCCGGGACAGGGGCCCTTCTACGAGCAGTACTTC. It is translated as CASSPGQGPFYEQYF. This chain links TRBV9 with TRBJ2-7, with 10 bases aligning to TRBD1. The germline V gene has CDR1 SGDLS and CDR2 YYNGEE. The CDR3 is 15 amino acids. V lost 4 bases, J lost 3 bases, and 7 bases stayed unmatched. The full variable domain, completed using reference TRBV9 and TRBJ2-7, is DSGVTQTPKHLITATGQRVTLRCSPRSGDLSVYWYQQSLDQGLQFLIQYYNGEERAKGNILERFSAQQFPDLHSELNLSSLELGDSALYFCASSPGQGPFYEQYFGPGTRLTVT.

The chain couples TRBV13 to TRBJ1-1; unclear D gene. V was pared by 1 base and J by 0 bases, with 9 bases between. The CDR3 has 15 amino acids. Per germline, CDR1 PRHDT and CDR2 FYEKMQ (reference sequence). In nucleotides, the CDR3 is TGTGCCAGCAGCTTAGATCCTTATATGAACACTGAAGCTTTCTTT. Amino acid sequence: CASSLDPYMNTEAFF. Looking up the rest from reference TRBV13 and TRBJ1-1 gives the full variable domain: AAGVIQSPRHLIKEKRETATLKCYPIPRHDTVYWYQQGPGQDPQFLISFYEKMQSDKGSIPDRFSAQQFSDYHSELNMSSLELGDSALYFCASSLDPYMNTEAFFGQGTRLTVV.

Regarding this clone: At one end, the junction sequence differs from germline, possibly due to a read error. The V call is TRBV7-7, the J call TRBJ2-2, with 7 bases aligning to TRBD1. The germline V gene has CDR1 SSHAT and CDR2 FNYEAQ (reference sequence). CDR3 length equals 15 residues. CDR3 in DNA: TGTGCTAGCAGCCCGACAGGGAATGGGGCCGGGGAGCTGTTTTTT. Encoded protein: CASSPTGNGAGELFF. The variable domain in full, completed from reference TRBV7-7 and TRBJ2-2, reads GAGVSQSPRYKVTKRGQDVTLRCDPISSHATLYWYQQALGQGPEFLTYFNYEAQPDKSGLPSDRFSAERPEGSISTLTIQRTEQRDSAMYRCASSPTGNGAGELFFGEGSRLTVL.

V usage is TRBV7-3 and J usage is TRBJ2-2; 11 bases are a match to TRBD1. The J segment lost 5 bases and the V segment lost 0 bases, leaving 8 bases of the junction unmatched. This CDR3 spans 18 amino acids. Looked up from germline, CDR1 is SGHTA and CDR2 is FQGTGA. In nucleotides, the CDR3 is TGTGCCAGCAGCTTAACGGGGACAGGGGGGTTTCGGACCGGGGAGCTGTTTTTT. Residues: CASSLTGTGGFRTGELFF.

The chain is built from TRBV4-3 and TRBJ2-7; TRBD2 aligns across 12 bases. J lost 6 bases, V lost 0 bases, and 12 bases had no gene match. This CDR3 comprises 18 residues. Germline values: CDR1 LGHNA, CDR2 YSLEER. The chain's CDR3 is CASSQDLAGGLLESEQYF. In DNA, the CDR3 is TGCGCCAGCAGCCAAGATCTAGCGGGAGGGTTATTAGAGAGCGAGCAGTACTTC.

V and J are TRBV12-5 and TRBJ2-7; 8 bases align to TRBD1. There are 14 residues in the CDR3. The germline V gene encodes CDR1 LGHNT and CDR2 FRNRAP. V shed 5 bases, J shed 5 bases, and the junction held 8 bases outside the gene matches. CDR3 protein: CASGPGQGANEQYF. Written as DNA, the CDR3 is TGTGCTAGTGGTCCCGGACAGGGTGCCAACGAGCAGTACTTC. The entire variable domain, with the rest obtained from reference TRBV12-5 and TRBJ2-7, is as follows: DARVTQTPRHKVTEMGQEVTMRCQPILGHNTVFWYRQTMMQGLELLAYFRNRAPLDDSGMPKDRFSAEMPDATLATLKIQPSEPRDSAVYFCASGPGQGANEQYFGPGTRLTVT.

The chain combines TRBV10-1 with TRBJ1-6, with TRBD1 as a possible D gene (5 bases). In germline, CDR1 is WNHNN, CDR2 SYGVQD (reference sequence). V shed 1 base and J shed 3 bases, with 13 bases lying between them. This CDR3 has 17 amino acids. The DNA of the CDR3 is TGCGCCAGCAGTGAGTGGGGGGGTGCCTTCTATAATTCACCCCTCCACTTT. It translates to CASSEWGGAFYNSPLHF.

The CDR3 region has the DNA TGCGCCAGTTCCCAGGGTGGGGTTGGTGACGAGCAGTACTTC. Protein product: CASSQGGVGDEQYF. The gene calls are TRBV5-1 and TRBJ2-7; possibly TRBD1 for D (5 bases). The CDR3 sequence is 14 residues long. Trimming removed 8 bases at V and 5 bases at J, with 20 bases between. The V gene's germline CDR1 is SGHRS and CDR2 YFSETQ.